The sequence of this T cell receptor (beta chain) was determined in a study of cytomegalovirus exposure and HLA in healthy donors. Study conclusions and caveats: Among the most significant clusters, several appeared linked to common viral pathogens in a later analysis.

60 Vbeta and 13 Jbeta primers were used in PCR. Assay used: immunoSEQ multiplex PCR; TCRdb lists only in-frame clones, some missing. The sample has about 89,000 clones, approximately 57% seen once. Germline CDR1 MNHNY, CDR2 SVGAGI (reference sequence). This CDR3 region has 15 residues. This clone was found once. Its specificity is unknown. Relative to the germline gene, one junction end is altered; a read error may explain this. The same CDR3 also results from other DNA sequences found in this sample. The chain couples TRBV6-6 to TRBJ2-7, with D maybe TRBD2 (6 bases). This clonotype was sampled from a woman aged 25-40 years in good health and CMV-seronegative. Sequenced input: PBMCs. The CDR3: CASSPTRGGTYEQYF. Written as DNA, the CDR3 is TGCGCCAGCAGTCCGACCCGTGGCGGGACCTACGAGCAGTACTTC.